This TCR beta chain was found in a study of shared clonotypes between healthy human individuals. Overall study: Aged 18 to 49, the donors were a couple of women and three men. The study, taken as a whole, reports: Of the naive CD4 clonotypes, roughly 5.2% were shared across a few donors.

Turning to this clone: As yet, its antigen is unknown.

An assay was performed, and its level was deep. Method: immunoSEQ multiplex PCR; TCRdb's copy keeps in-frame clones and lacks some. This table holds millions of clones, 93% found once. The germline V and J ends were trimmed by 6 bases and 1 base, with 1 base remaining between them. The germline gives CDR1 LGHNA, CDR2 YNFKEQ. This CDR3 spans 11 amino acids. The naive CD8 population came from CD45RO-negative cells selected for CCR7, without terminally differentiated effector memory CD45RA+ cells. The study drew all its donors from Caucasian adults living in Nashville, Tennessee. Sequenced input: naive CD8+ T cells from PBMCs. The origin of this receptor is a man between 18 and 29 years old in good health. Some clones in this sample may be carry-over from other donors' samples. The chain uses TRBV4-2 and TRBJ1-3; D gene uncertain. The CDR3 loop is CASRSGNTIYF. Written as DNA, the CDR3 is TGTGCCAGCAGGTCTGGAAACACCATATATTTT.